Listed here are 11 T cell receptor beta chains from one sample, sequenced in a study of type 1 regulatory T cells (dated by TCRdb to the early 2020s). Sequenced using an Illumina MiSeq. TCRdb reanalyzed the raw reads on its own, using fastp at Q25 for trimming and MiXCR for clone calling, and kept in-frame beta chains. Entries are consolidated by CDR3 protein sequence, retaining the most common genes and DNA. The sample table shows approximately 43,000 distinct CDR3 sequences, and 12% are seen once. Around 8% of the sample lies in the top ten. No antigen has been identified for these receptors. The sequenced sample consisted of cultured non-Tr1 T cells, either the whole culture or a sorted T cell fraction (not recorded which). The sample's cell subset or site label, decoded: non-Tr1 population from the T-allo10 product. The receptors originated from a human donor in good health.

This chain links TRBV10-3 with TRBJ2-1, with D perhaps TRBD1 (6 bases). This CDR3 has 15 residues. V gave up 4 bases and J gave up 6 bases, with 16 bases separating them. Germline CDR1 reads ENHRY; CDR2 reads SYGVKD. The CDR3 reads CAISVGSDRSNEQFF. The CDR3 DNA is TGTGCCATCAGTGTCGGTAGTGACAGGAGCAATGAGCAGTTCTTC.

This clonotype showed up just a few times. The chain links TRBV12-3 or TRBV12-4 to TRBJ2-4; 10 bases agree with TRBD1. V lost 6 bases and J lost 0; bases outside the gene matches: 2. The CDR3 runs to 15 residues. CDR3 DNA sequence: TGTGCCAGCAGCTGGACAGGGGGAGCCAAAAACATTCAGTACTTC. Its protein product is CASSWTGGAKNIQYF.

This clonotype has at least ten counts. The chain uses TRBV2 and TRBJ2-1, with D unresolved. V dropped 7 bases and J dropped 9 bases, with 10 bases sitting between them. Germline CDR1 and CDR2: SNHLY and FYNNEI. This CDR3 spans 11 amino acids. DNA of the CDR3: TGTGCCAGCATGCTAGAAGGTGAGCAGTTCTTC. Protein sequence: CASMLEGEQFF. Complete variable domain (other parts from reference TRBV2 and TRBJ2-1): EPEVTQTPSHQVTQMGQEVILRCVPISNHLYFYWYRQILGQKVEFLVSFYNNEISEKSEIFDDQFSVERPDGSNFTLKIRSTKLEDSAMYFCASMLEGEQFFGPGTRLTVL.

This clonotype was observed a few times. The rearrangement joins TRBV30 to TRBJ1-5; 10 bases match TRBD1. J was trimmed by 3 bases and V by 2 bases; bases with no gene match: 4. The germline V gene encodes CDR1 GTSNPN and CDR2 SVGIG (reference sequence). This CDR3 region has 15 residues. The DNA for the CDR3 is TGTGCCTGGAGTCCGGGACAGGGGCCCAATCAGCCCCAGCATTTT. Translation gives CAWSPGQGPNQPQHF.

This clonotype was seen more than once but under ten times. The V and J genes are TRBV15 and TRBJ2-1; 8 bases agree with TRBD2. J lost 3 bases, V lost 1 base, and 5 bases had no gene match. This CDR3 region has 16 residues. Looked up from germline, CDR1 is LNHNV and CDR2 is YYDKDF (reference sequence). CDR3 loop: CATSRGVAGSYNEQFF. The CDR3 nucleotides read TGTGCCACCAGCAGAGGGGTAGCGGGGAGCTACAATGAGCAGTTCTTC.

V and J are TRBV20-1 and TRBJ2-1; 8 bases map to TRBD2. The germline V gene encodes CDR1 DFQATT and CDR2 SNEGSKA (reference sequence). This CDR3 spans 15 amino acids. With 3 bases clipped from V and 0 bases from J, the junction kept 4 bases outside the gene matches. The CDR3 protein is CSASGLASSYNEQFF. CDR3 nucleotide sequence: TGCAGTGCTAGCGGACTAGCAAGCTCCTACAATGAGCAGTTCTTC.

The CDR3 reads CASSPVGLNTGELFF. In nucleotides, the CDR3 is TGTGCCAGCAGCCCCGTGGGACTGAACACCGGGGAGCTGTTTTTT. The chain combines TRBV9 with TRBJ2-2, with D maybe TRBD2 (6 bases). In germline, CDR1 is SGDLS, CDR2 YYNGEE. The CDR3 has 15 residues. Trimming took off 4 bases at V and 1 base at J, with 11 bases between the two ends.

This rearrangement joins TRBV7-3 to TRBJ2-2; possibly TRBD2 for D (6 bases). Deletions cut 5 bases from V and 4 bases from J, with 17 bases between. The CDR3 extends over 16 amino acids. In germline, CDR1 is SGHTA, CDR2 FQGTGA. The DNA of the CDR3 is TGTGCCAGCAGCGGACTTACTAGCTTGGCCACCGGGGAGCTGTTTTTT. This encodes CASSGLTSLATGELFF.

This clonotype is judged medium-sized (0.01 to 0.1%). The chain is built from TRBV20-1 and TRBJ2-3; 7 nucleotides agree with TRBD1. Germline CDR1 DFQATT, CDR2 SNEGSKA (reference sequence). This CDR3 has 14 amino acids. J lost 3 bases, V lost 2 bases, and 5 bases had no gene match. CDR3 DNA: TGCAGTGCTAGATTAGGGGGCCAGACAGATACGCAGTATTTT. Amino acid sequence: CSARLGGQTDTQYF.

In this sample, this clonotype turned up a few times. This chain connects TRBV27 to TRBJ2-7; possible D gene TRBD1, 5 bases. Trimming pared 5 bases from V and 0 bases from J, leaving 17 bases between. The CDR3 contains 16 residues. Germline CDR1 MNHEY, CDR2 SMNVEV (reference sequence). The CDR3 DNA sequence: TGTGCCAGCAGTCCCCTAAGGGGCGGCGGCTCCTACGAGCAGTACTTC. Residues: CASSPLRGGGSYEQYF.

This sequence joins TRBV7-2 and TRBJ2-2; D unclear. With 0 bases removed from V and 4 bases from J, the gap between germline ends came to 12 bases. Germline V lookup: CDR1 SGHTA, CDR2 FQGNSA. The CDR3 extends over 16 amino acids. The CDR3 loop is CASSLAPLLSTGELFF. As DNA, the CDR3 is TGTGCCAGCAGCTTAGCGCCCCTGTTGAGCACCGGGGAGCTGTTTTTT.